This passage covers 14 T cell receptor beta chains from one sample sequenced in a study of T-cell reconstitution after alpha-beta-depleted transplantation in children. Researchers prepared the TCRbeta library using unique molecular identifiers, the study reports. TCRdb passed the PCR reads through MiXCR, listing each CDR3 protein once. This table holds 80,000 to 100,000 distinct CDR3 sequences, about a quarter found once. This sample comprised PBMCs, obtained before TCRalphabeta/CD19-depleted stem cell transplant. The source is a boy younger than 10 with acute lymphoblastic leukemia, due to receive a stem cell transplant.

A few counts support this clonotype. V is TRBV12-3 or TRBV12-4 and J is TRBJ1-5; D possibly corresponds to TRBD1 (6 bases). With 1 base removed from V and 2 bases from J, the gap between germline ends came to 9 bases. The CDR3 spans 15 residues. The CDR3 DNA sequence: TGTGCCAGCAGTTTAGGGGGGGCGGGCAATCAGCCCCAGCATTTT. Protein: CASSLGGAGNQPQHF.

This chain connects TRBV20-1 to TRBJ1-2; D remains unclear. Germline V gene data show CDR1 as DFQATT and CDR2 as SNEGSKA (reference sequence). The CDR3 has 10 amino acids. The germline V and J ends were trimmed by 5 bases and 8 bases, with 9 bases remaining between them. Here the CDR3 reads CSARYRGYTF. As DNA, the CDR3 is TGCAGTGCTCGGTATAGGGGCTACACCTTC.

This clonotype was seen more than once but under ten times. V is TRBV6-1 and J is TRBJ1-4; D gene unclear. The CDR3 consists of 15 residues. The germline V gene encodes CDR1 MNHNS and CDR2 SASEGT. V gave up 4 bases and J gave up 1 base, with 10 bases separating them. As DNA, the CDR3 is TGTGCCAGCAGTGGGATGTGGGGAACTAATGAAAAACTGTTTTTT. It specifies CASSGMWGTNEKLFF.

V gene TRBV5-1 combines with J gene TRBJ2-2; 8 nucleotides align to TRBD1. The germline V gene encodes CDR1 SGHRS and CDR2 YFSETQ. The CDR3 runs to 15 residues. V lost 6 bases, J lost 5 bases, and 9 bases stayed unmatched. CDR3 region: CASNIDRGKTGELFF. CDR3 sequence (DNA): TGCGCCAGCAACATTGACAGGGGAAAAACCGGGGAGCTGTTTTTT.

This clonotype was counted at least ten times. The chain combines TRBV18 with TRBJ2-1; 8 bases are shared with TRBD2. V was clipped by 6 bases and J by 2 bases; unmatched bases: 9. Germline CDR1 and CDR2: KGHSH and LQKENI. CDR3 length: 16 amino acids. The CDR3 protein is CASSREGSGTYNEQFF. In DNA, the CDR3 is TGTGCCAGCTCTCGGGAGGGATCCGGGACCTACAATGAGCAGTTCTTC.

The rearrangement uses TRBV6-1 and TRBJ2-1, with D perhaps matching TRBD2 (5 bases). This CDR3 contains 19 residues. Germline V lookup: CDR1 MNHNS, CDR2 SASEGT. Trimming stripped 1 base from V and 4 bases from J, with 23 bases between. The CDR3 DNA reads TGTGCCAGCAGTGAAGGATCCTTCGCGGGCACGACCATTTACAATGAGCAGTTCTTC. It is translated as CASSEGSFAGTTIYNEQFF.

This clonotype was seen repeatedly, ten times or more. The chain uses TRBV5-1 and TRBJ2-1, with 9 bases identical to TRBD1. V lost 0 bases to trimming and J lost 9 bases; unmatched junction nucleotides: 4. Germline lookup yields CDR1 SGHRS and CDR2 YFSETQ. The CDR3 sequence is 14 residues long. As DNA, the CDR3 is TGCGCCAGCAGCTTGGGGAGACAGGGGGGTGAGCAGTTCTTC. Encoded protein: CASSLGRQGGEQFF.

CDR3 sequence (DNA): TGTGCCTGGAGTCCACAAGAGACCCAGTACTTC. Protein sequence: CAWSPQETQYF. The chain links TRBV30 to TRBJ2-5; D gene uncertain. The CDR3 runs to 11 residues. Looked up from germline, CDR1 is GTSNPN and CDR2 is SVGIG (reference sequence). V was pared by 2 bases and J by 2 bases, with 3 bases between.

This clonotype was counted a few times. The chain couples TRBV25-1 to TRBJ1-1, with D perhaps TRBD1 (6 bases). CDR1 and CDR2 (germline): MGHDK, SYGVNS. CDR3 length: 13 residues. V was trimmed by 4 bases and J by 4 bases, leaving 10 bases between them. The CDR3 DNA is TGTGCCAGCAGTGGTACAGGGAGCACTGAAGCTTTCTTT. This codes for CASSGTGSTEAFF.

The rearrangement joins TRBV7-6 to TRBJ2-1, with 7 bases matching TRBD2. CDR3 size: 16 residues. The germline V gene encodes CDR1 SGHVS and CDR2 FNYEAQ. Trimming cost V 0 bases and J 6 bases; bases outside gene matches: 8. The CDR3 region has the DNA TGTGCCAGCAGCTTAGCGGGGGGGAGGGGCAGCAATGAGCAGTTCTTC. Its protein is CASSLAGGRGSNEQFF.

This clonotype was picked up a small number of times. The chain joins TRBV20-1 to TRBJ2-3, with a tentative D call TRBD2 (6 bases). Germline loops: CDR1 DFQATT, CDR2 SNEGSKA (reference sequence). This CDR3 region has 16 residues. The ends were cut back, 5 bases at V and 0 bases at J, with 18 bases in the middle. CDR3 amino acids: CSADGTRQISTDTQYF. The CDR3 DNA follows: TGCAGTGCTGACGGGACTCGCCAGATTAGCACAGATACGCAGTATTTT.

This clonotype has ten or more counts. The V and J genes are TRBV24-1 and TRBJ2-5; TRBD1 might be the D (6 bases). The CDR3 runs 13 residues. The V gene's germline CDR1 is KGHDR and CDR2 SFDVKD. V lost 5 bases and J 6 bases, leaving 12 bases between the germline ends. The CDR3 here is CATSVGQSKTQYF. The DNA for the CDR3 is TGTGCCACCAGTGTCGGACAGTCCAAGACCCAGTACTTC.

In DNA form, the CDR3 reads TGTGCCAGCAATGGTTTGCGGAGGCCCACAGATACGCAGTATTTT. Its translation: CASNGLRRPTDTQYF. The chain employs TRBV2 and TRBJ2-3, with D possibly being TRBD2 (5 bases). The germline V gene has CDR1 SNHLY and CDR2 FYNNEI. The CDR3 spans 15 residues. The V gene lost 7 bases and the J gene lost 2 bases, with 16 bases spanning the gap.

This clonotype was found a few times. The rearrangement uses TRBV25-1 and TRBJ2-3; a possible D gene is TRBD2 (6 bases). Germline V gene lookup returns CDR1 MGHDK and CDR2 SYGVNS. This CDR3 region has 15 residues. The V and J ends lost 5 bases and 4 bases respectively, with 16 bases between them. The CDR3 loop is CASSPGGGAADTQYF. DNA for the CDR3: TGTGCCAGCAGTCCCGGAGGAGGGGCGGCAGATACGCAGTATTTT.